The TCR beta chain under discussion was sequenced for a study of blood T cell repertoires in COVID-19. Whole-study context: Samples came from the United States, Italy and Spain, spanning acute and convalescent COVID-19. T cells, B-cell-depleted T cells, or PBMCs supplied cDNA or gDNA.

The CDR3 loop spans 11 amino acids. The V and J ends lost 1 base and 11 bases respectively, with 6 bases between them. The germline V gene encodes CDR1 MNHNS and CDR2 SASEGT. Method: immunoSEQ multiplex PCR; TCRdb's copy keeps in-frame clones and lacks some. The repertoire holds 300,000 to 400,000 clones, with approximately 89% as singletons. Sequenced sample: peripheral blood. This TCR came from a woman aged 45 to 65 who had recovered from COVID-19. The chain has TRBV6-1 and TRBJ1-5; D remains unclear. CDR3 region: CASSEEAAQHF. Here the CDR3 DNA reads TGTGCCAGCAGTGAAGAGGCGGCCCAGCATTTT.